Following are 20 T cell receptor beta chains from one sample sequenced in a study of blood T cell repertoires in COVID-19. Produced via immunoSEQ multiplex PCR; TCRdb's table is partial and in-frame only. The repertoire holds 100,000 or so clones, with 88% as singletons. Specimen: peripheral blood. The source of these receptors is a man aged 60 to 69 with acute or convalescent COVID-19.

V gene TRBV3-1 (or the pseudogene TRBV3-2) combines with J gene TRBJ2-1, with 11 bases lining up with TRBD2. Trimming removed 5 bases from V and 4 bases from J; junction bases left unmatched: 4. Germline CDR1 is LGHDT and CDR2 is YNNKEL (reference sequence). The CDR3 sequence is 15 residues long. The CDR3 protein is CASSYPSGRYNEQFF. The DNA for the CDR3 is TGTGCCAGCAGCTACCCTAGCGGGAGGTACAATGAGCAGTTCTTC.

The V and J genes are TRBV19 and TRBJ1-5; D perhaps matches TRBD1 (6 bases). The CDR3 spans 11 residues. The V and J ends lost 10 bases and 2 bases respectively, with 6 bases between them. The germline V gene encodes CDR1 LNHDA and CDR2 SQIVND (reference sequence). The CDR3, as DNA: TGTGCCACAGGGGGCAATCAGCCCCAGCATTTT. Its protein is CATGGNQPQHF.

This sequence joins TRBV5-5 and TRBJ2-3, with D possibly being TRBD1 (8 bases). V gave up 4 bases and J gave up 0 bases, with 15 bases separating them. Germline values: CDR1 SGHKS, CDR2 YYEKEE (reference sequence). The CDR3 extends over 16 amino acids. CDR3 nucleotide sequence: TGTGCCAGCAGCATACAGGGGGGGCCTAGCACAGATACGCAGTATTTT. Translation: CASSIQGGPSTDTQYF.

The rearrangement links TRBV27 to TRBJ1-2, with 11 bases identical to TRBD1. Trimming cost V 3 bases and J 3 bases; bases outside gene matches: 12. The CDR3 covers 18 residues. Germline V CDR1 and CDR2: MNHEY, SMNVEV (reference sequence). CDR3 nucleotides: TGTGCCAGCAGTTTCCTTGGACAGGGGGCGCGGGGTGACTATGGCTACACCTTC. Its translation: CASSFLGQGARGDYGYTF.

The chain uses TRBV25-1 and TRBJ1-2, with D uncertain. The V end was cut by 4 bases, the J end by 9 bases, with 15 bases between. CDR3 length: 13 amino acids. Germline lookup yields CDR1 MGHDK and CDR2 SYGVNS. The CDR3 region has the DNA TGTGCCAGCAGTGCCCTGAGCGTCGGCAGCTACACCTTC. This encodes CASSALSVGSYTF.

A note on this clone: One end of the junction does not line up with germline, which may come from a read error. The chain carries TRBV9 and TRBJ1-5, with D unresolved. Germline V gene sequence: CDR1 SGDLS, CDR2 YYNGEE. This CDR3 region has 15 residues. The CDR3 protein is CASTVGGDANQPQHF. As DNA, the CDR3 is TGTGCCAGCACCGTAGGCGGTGATGCCAATCAGCCCCAGCATTTT.

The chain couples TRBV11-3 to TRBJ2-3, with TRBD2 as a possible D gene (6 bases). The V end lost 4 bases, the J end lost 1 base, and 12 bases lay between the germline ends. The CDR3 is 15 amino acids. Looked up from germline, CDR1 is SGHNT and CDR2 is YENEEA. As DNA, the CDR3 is TGTGCCAGCAGCTACGGAGGACTACGCACAGATACGCAGTATTTT. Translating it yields CASSYGGLRTDTQYF.

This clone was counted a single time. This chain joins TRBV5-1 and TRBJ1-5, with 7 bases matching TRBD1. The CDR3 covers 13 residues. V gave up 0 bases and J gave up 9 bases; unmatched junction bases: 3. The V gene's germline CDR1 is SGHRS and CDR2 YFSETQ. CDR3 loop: CASSLEGAGPQHF. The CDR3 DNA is TGCGCCAGCAGCTTGGAGGGGGCAGGGCCCCAGCATTTT.

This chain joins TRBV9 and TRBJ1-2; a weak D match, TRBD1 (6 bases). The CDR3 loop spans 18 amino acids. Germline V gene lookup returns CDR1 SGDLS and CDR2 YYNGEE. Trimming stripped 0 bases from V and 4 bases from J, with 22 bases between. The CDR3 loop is CASSVEGRGARDGYGYTF. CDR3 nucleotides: TGTGCCAGCAGCGTAGAAGGGCGGGGGGCGCGAGATGGCTATGGCTACACCTTC.

The CDR3 is CATSHSRRNTGELFF. CDR3 DNA sequence: TGTGCCACCAGTCACAGCAGACGGAACACCGGGGAGCTGTTTTTT. J is TRBJ2-2 and V is TRBV24-1; D uncertain. Per germline, CDR1 KGHDR and CDR2 SFDVKD. Trimming pared 6 bases from V and 1 base from J, leaving 11 bases between. The CDR3 runs to 15 residues.

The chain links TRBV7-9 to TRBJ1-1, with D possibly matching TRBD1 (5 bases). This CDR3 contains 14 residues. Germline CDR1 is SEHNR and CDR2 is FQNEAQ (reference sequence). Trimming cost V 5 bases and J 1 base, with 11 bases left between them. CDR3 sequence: CASSPSGANTEAFF. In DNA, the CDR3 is TGTGCCAGCAGCCCTAGCGGGGCGAACACTGAAGCTTTCTTT.

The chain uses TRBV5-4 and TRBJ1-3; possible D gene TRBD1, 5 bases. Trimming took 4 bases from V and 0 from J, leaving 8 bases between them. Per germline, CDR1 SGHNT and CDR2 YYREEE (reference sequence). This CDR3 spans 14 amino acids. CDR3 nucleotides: TGTGCCAGCAGCGGAGGGGTCTCTGGAAACACCATATATTTT. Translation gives CASSGGVSGNTIYF.

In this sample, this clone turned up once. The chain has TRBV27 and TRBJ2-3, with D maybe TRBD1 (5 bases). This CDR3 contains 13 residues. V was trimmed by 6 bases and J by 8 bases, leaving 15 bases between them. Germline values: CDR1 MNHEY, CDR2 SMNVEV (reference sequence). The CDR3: CASRGATFGTQYF. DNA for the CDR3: TGTGCCAGCAGAGGGGCGACCTTTGGTACGCAGTATTTT.

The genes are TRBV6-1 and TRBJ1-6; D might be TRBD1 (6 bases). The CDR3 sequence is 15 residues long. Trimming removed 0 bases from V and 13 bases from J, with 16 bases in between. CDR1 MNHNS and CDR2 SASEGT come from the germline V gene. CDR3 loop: CASSEAPQGRVPLHF. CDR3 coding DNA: TGTGCCAGCAGTGAAGCGCCACAGGGTCGAGTCCCCCTCCACTTT.

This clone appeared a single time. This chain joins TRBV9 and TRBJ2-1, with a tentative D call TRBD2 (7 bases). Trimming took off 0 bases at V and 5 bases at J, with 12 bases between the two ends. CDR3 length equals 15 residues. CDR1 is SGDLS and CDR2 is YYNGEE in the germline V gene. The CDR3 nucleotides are TGTGCCAGCAGCGTAGGCGGGGGCATCAACAATGAGCAGTTCTTC. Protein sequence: CASSVGGGINNEQFF.

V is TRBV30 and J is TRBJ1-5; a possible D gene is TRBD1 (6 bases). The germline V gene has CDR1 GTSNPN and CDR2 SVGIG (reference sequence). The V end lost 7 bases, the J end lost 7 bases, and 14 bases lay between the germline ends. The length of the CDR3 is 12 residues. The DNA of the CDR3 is TGTGCCTCCGACAGGCACGAACAGCCCCAGCATTTT. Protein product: CASDRHEQPQHF.

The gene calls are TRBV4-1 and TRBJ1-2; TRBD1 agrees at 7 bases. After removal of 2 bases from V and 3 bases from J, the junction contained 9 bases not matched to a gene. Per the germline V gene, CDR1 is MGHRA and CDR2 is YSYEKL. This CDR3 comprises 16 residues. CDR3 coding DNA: TGCGCCAGCAGCCAAAGTATAGGACAGGTTGACTATGGCTACACCTTC. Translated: CASSQSIGQVDYGYTF.

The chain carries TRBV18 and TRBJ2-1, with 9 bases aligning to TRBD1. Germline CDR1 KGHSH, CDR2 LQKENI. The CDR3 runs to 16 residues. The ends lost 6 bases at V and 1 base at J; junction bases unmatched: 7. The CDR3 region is CASSFRGQGSYNEQFF. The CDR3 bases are TGTGCCAGCTCTTTCCGAGGACAGGGGTCCTACAATGAGCAGTTCTTC.

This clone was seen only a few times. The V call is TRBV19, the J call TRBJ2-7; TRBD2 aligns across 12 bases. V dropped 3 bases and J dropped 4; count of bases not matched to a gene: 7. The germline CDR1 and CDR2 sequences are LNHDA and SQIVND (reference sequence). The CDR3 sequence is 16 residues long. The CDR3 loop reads CASSIASGRAEYEQYF. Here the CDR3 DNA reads TGTGCCAGTAGTATCGCTAGCGGGAGGGCCGAGTACGAGCAGTACTTC.

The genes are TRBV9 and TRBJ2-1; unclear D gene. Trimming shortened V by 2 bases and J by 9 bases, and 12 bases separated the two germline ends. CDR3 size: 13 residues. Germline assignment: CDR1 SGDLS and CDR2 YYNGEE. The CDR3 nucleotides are TGTGCCAGCAGCGTCGGTTCAGGTACTGAGCAGTTCTTC. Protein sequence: CASSVGSGTEQFF.